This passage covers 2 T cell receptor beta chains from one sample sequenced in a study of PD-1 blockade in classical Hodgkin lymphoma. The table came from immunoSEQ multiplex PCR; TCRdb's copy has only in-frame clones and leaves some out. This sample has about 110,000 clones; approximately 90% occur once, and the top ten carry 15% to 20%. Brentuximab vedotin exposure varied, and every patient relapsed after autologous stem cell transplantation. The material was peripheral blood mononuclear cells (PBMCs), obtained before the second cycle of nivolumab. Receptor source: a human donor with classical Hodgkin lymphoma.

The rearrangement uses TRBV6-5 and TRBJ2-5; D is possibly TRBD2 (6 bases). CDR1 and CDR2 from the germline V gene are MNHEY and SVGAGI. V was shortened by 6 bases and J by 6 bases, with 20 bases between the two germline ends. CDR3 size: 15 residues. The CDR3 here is CASSWQGLWSKTQYF. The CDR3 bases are TGTGCCAGCAGCTGGCAGGGACTTTGGTCGAAGACCCAGTACTTC.

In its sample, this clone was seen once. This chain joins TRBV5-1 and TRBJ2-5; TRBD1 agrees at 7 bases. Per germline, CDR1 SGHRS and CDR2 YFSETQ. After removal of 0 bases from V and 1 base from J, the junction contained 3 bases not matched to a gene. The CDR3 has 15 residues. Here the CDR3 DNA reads TGCGCCAGCAGCTTGGGAGGGGGCAGCCAAGAGACCCAGTACTTC. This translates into CASSLGGGSQETQYF.